This T cell receptor beta chain was found in a study of blood T cell repertoires in COVID-19. Here immunoSEQ multiplex PCR was the method, and the copy in TCRdb shows in-frame clones only, minus some. The sample shows about 230,000 clones, 65% to 90% of them seen only once. The sequence was obtained from a man aged 50 to 59 with COVID-19, enrolled during active disease. The source material was peripheral blood.

The chain's CDR3 is CASSLFRLAPTDTQYF. The DNA of the CDR3 is TGTGCCAGCAGCTTATTCCGCCTAGCCCCCACAGATACGCAGTATTTT. The chain uses TRBV7-8 and TRBJ2-3, with D possibly being TRBD2 (5 bases). The length of the CDR3 is 16 residues. Per the germline V gene, CDR1 is SGHVS and CDR2 is FQNEAQ. V lost 2 bases and J lost 2, with 14 bases in between.